This entry describes one T cell receptor beta chain. Its antigen remains unidentified. The PCR made use of 60 Vbeta and 13 Jbeta primers. Libraries were prepared by immunoSEQ multiplex PCR; TCRdb keeps only in-frame clonotypes and omits some of them. The table includes roughly 250,000 clones, 70% to 90% detected once. The sample originates from a study of cytomegalovirus exposure and HLA in healthy donors. Whole-study findings and limits: Presence/absence analysis assumed near-uniform sequencing depth across donors.

CDR1 SNHLY and CDR2 FYNNEI come from the germline V gene. The V gene end was trimmed by 7 bases and the J gene end by 4 bases; junction bases not matched to a gene: 7. This CDR3 is 14 amino acids long. Sequencing was carried out using PBMCs. The chain is built from TRBV2 and TRBJ2-3; 8 bases agree with TRBD2. This clonotype was obtained from a middle-aged woman in good health and CMV-seropositive. CDR3 protein: CASMSGRVPDTQYF. The CDR3, as DNA: TGTGCCAGCATGAGCGGGAGAGTACCAGATACGCAGTATTTT. Full variable domain (missing parts from reference TRBV2 and TRBJ2-3): EPEVTQTPSHQVTQMGQEVILRCVPISNHLYFYWYRQILGQKVEFLVSFYNNEISEKSEIFDDQFSVERPDGSNFTLKIRSTKLEDSAMYFCASMSGRVPDTQYFGPGTRLTVL.